The 25 T cell receptor beta chains listed next were all sequenced from one sample in a study of blood T cell repertoires in COVID-19. Assay used: immunoSEQ multiplex PCR; TCRdb lists only in-frame clones, some missing. In the table there are some 290,000 clones, roughly 89% of which are singletons. Specimen: peripheral blood. These receptors all stem from a woman between 25 and 40 years old with COVID-19, enrolled during active disease.

V is TRBV19 and J is TRBJ2-1; weak D call: TRBD2 (6 bases). The V gene's germline CDR1 is LNHDA and CDR2 SQIVND (reference sequence). CDR3 size: 17 residues. V was cut by 0 bases and J by 0 bases, with 12 bases left in between. CDR3 loop: CASSIDLAPSSYNEQFF. The CDR3 region has the DNA TGTGCCAGTAGTATAGATCTAGCGCCAAGCTCCTACAATGAGCAGTTCTTC.

To note about this clone: Relative to the germline gene, one junction end is altered; a read error may explain this. The V and J genes are TRBV7-2 and TRBJ2-3, with TRBD2 matching over 12 bases. This CDR3 spans 13 amino acids. Per the germline V gene, CDR1 is SGHTA and CDR2 is FQGNSA. CDR3 in DNA: TGTGCCAGCAGCTTTTTACTAGCGGGGGGCTGGCATTTT. The encoded protein is CASSFLLAGGWHF.

The chain links TRBV7-9 to TRBJ1-2; D call uncertain. V gave up 2 bases and J gave up 1 base, with 11 bases separating them. CDR1 SEHNR and CDR2 FQNEAQ come from the germline V gene (reference sequence). The CDR3 sequence is 15 residues long. The CDR3 nucleotides read TGTGCCAGCAGCTTATTTAGCAATTATAACTATGGCTACACCTTC. Translation gives CASSLFSNYNYGYTF. The full variable domain, completed using reference TRBV7-9 and TRBJ1-2, is DTGVSQNPRHKITKRGQNVTFRCDPISEHNRLYWYRQTLGQGPEFLTYFQNEAQLEKSRLLSDRFSAERPKGSFSTLEIQRTEQGDSAMYLCASSLFSNYNYGYTFGSGTRLTVV.

The chain employs TRBV19 and TRBJ1-5; D is unresolved. Germline-derived CDR1 and CDR2 are LNHDA and SQIVND (reference sequence). V dropped 4 bases and J dropped 5 bases, with 9 bases sitting between them. The CDR3 totals 13 residues. CDR3 DNA sequence: TGTGCCAGTAGTACCAGTTTGGATCAGCCCCAGCATTTT. Encoded protein: CASSTSLDQPQHF.

The genes are TRBV5-1 and TRBJ2-1; 9 bases line up with TRBD2. This CDR3 is 14 amino acids long. With 3 bases clipped from V and 6 bases from J, the junction kept 4 bases outside the gene matches. Germline values: CDR1 SGHRS, CDR2 YFSETQ. This CDR3 is CASSSLAGFNEQFF. CDR3 coding DNA: TGCGCCAGCAGCTCCCTAGCGGGGTTCAATGAGCAGTTCTTC. The entire variable domain, with the rest obtained from reference TRBV5-1 and TRBJ2-1, is as follows: KAGVTQTPRYLIKTRGQQVTLSCSPISGHRSVSWYQQTPGQGLQFLFEYFSETQRNKGNFPGRFSGRQFSNSRSEMNVSTLELGDSALYLCASSSLAGFNEQFFGPGTRLTVL.

This clone has a handful of counts. The chain combines TRBV9 with TRBJ2-7, with 10 bases aligning to TRBD2. The CDR3 runs 15 residues. The germline CDR1 and CDR2 sequences are SGDLS and YYNGEE. V gave up 0 bases and J gave up 2 bases; unmatched junction bases: 2. As DNA, the CDR3 is TGTGCCAGCAGCGTAGGAGCGGGGGGGACCTACGAGCAGTACTTC. Translated, it gives CASSVGAGGTYEQYF.

V gene TRBV5-1 combines with J gene TRBJ1-6; D call uncertain. The CDR3 is 16 residues long. Trimming pared 0 bases from V and 7 bases from J, leaving 14 bases between. Germline V gene lookup returns CDR1 SGHRS and CDR2 YFSETQ. The CDR3 protein is CASSLVAGSTNSPLHF. DNA of the CDR3: TGCGCCAGCAGCTTGGTTGCGGGATCCACCAATTCACCCCTCCACTTT. Full variable domain (missing parts from reference TRBV5-1 and TRBJ1-6): KAGVTQTPRYLIKTRGQQVTLSCSPISGHRSVSWYQQTPGQGLQFLFEYFSETQRNKGNFPGRFSGRQFSNSRSEMNVSTLELGDSALYLCASSLVAGSTNSPLHFGNGTRLTVT.

J is TRBJ1-5 and V is TRBV28; D might be TRBD1 (5 bases). The CDR3 loop spans 15 amino acids. Germline CDR1 is MDHEN and CDR2 is SYDVKM. Trimming pared 6 bases from V and 7 bases from J, leaving 19 bases between. The CDR3 nucleotides are TGTGCCAGCAGGGGACCGGAGGGCGGTACGCAGCCCCAGCATTTT. Amino acids: CASRGPEGGTQPQHF.

The chain uses TRBV5-1 and TRBJ2-3; perhaps TRBD2 as D (5 bases). This CDR3 is built from 16 residues. In germline, CDR1 is SGHRS, CDR2 YFSETQ. V gave up 1 base and J gave up 5 bases, with 17 bases separating them. The CDR3 nucleotides read TGCGCCAGCAGCTTGCATAACGGGGTGGGAAAAGATACGCAGTATTTT. Translation gives CASSLHNGVGKDTQYF.

The CDR3: CASSDEGSYGYTF. The DNA for the CDR3 is TGTGCCAGCAGTGACGAGGGCAGCTATGGCTACACCTTC. The rearrangement joins TRBV2 to TRBJ1-2; unclear D gene. The CDR3 sequence is 13 residues long. Germline-derived CDR1 and CDR2 are SNHLY and FYNNEI. V shed 3 bases and J shed 4 bases, with 9 bases lying between them. The variable domain in full, with the rest retrieved from reference TRBV2 and TRBJ1-2, is EPEVTQTPSHQVTQMGQEVILRCVPISNHLYFYWYRQILGQKVEFLVSFYNNEISEKSEIFDDQFSVERPDGSNFTLKIRSTKLEDSAMYFCASSDEGSYGYTFGSGTRLTVV.

The chain employs TRBV1 and TRBJ1-2; TRBD1, as called in the table, went unchecked against the DNA. TRBV1 is a recognized pseudogene. The CDR3 runs 14 residues. The CDR3 loop is CTSSQDGTGYGYTF. DNA for the CDR3: TGCACCAGCAGCCAAGATGGGACAGGCTATGGCTACACCTTC.

The chain couples TRBV5-1 to TRBJ2-5; possible D gene TRBD1, 5 bases. The V end was cut by 2 bases, the J end by 5 bases, with 13 bases between. The CDR3 sequence is 14 residues long. CDR1 SGHRS and CDR2 YFSETQ come from the germline V gene. Here the CDR3 DNA reads TGCGCCAGCAGCTTATCCAGGGTCGAGGAGACCCAGTACTTC. Translation gives CASSLSRVEETQYF.

The chain is built from TRBV2 and TRBJ1-4, with TRBD1 matching 10 bases. The CDR3 totals 16 residues. V was clipped by 3 bases and J by 4 bases; unmatched bases: 5. Per germline, CDR1 SNHLY and CDR2 FYNNEI. CDR3 in amino acids: CASSERQGALNEKLFF. The CDR3 region has the DNA TGTGCCAGCAGTGAGCGACAGGGGGCCCTTAATGAAAAACTGTTTTTT.

The V gene is TRBV19, the J gene TRBJ2-7; 9 nucleotides agree with TRBD1. CDR1 is LNHDA, CDR2 SQIVND, per germline (reference sequence). The CDR3 spans 16 residues. V lost 4 bases to trimming and J lost 3 bases; unmatched junction nucleotides: 10. CDR3 DNA sequence: TGTGCCAGTAGTAAATTGGTGACAGGGGGATACTACGAGCAGTACTTC. Its protein is CASSKLVTGGYYEQYF. The full variable domain, completed using reference TRBV19 and TRBJ2-7, is DGGITQSPKYLFRKEGQNVTLSCEQNLNHDAMYWYRQDPGQGLRLIYYSQIVNDFQKGDIAEGYSVSREKKESFPLTVTSAQKNPTAFYLCASSKLVTGGYYEQYFGPGTRLTVT.

The genes are TRBV28 and TRBJ1-4; D gene unclear. The germline V and J ends were trimmed by 5 bases and 0 bases, with 10 bases remaining between them. Germline CDR1 and CDR2: MDHEN and SYDVKM. The CDR3 loop spans 15 amino acids. The DNA of the CDR3 is TGTGCCAGCAGTCCCGTTATTGCAACTAATGAAAAACTGTTTTTT. Translating gives CASSPVIATNEKLFF.

The rearrangement joins TRBV5-6 to TRBJ1-1; a weak D match, TRBD1 (5 bases). CDR3 length: 13 residues. CDR1 is SGHDT, CDR2 YYEEEE, per germline. Trimming cost V 0 bases and J 6 bases, with 9 bases left between them. CDR3 sequence: CASSLVSGAEAFF. The CDR3 DNA reads as TGTGCCAGCAGCTTGGTGTCGGGGGCTGAAGCTTTCTTT.

V is TRBV27 and J is TRBJ2-2, with D maybe TRBD1 (6 bases). Germline values: CDR1 MNHEY, CDR2 SMNVEV (reference sequence). There are 14 residues in the CDR3. V lost 2 bases to trimming and J lost 6 bases, with 10 bases between them. The CDR3 loop reads CASSLQGLAGELFF. The CDR3 DNA sequence: TGTGCCAGCAGTTTACAGGGGTTGGCCGGGGAGCTGTTTTTT.

The gene calls are TRBV11-2 and TRBJ1-4; 9 bases fit TRBD1. CDR1 and CDR2 from the germline V gene are SGHAT and FQNNGV. The CDR3 has 14 residues. V trimming: 4 bases; J trimming: 6 bases; junction bases outside the gene matches: 3. In DNA form, the CDR3 reads TGTGCCAGCAGCTCCCGACAGGGGGATGAAAAACTGTTTTTT. Translation gives CASSSRQGDEKLFF.

V gene TRBV7-2 combines with J gene TRBJ1-3, with a tentative D call TRBD1 (6 bases). CDR1 and CDR2 from the germline V gene are SGHTA and FQGNSA. The CDR3 is made up of 12 amino acids. Trimming stripped 3 bases from V and 9 bases from J, with 9 bases between. The CDR3 DNA is TGTGCCAGCAGCTTGGGGGGGGCCACCATATATTTT. It specifies CASSLGGATIYF. Looking up the rest from reference TRBV7-2 and TRBJ1-3 gives the full variable domain: GAGVSQSPSNKVTEKGKDVELRCDPISGHTALYWYRQSLGQGLEFLIYFQGNSAPDKSGLPSDRFSAERTGGSVSTLTIQRTQQEDSAVYLCASSLGGATIYFGEGSWLTVV.

The chain recombines TRBV7-7 with TRBJ1-5, with 10 bases aligning to TRBD1. CDR3 length: 18 residues. The V segment lost 5 bases and the J segment 8 bases; nucleotides outside the gene matches: 18. Germline CDR1 is SSHAT and CDR2 is FNYEAQ (reference sequence). The CDR3 DNA sequence: TGTGCCAGCAGCCAACCCGACTACCGGACAGGGGGAAATGAGCCCCAGCATTTT. This codes for CASSQPDYRTGGNEPQHF.

The genes are TRBV3-1 (or the pseudogene TRBV3-2) and TRBJ2-7, with D possibly TRBD1 on 5 matching bases. This CDR3 has 16 residues. Germline V gene data show CDR1 as LGHDT and CDR2 as YNNKEL (reference sequence). V lost 3 bases and J lost 0, with 15 bases in between. The CDR3, as DNA: TGTGCCAGCAGCCATATTCCCGTGACAGCCTCCTACGAGCAGTACTTC. Translating gives CASSHIPVTASYEQYF.

This clone was detected only a few times. The CDR3 loop is CASSARQGLRNYGYTF. The CDR3 coding sequence is TGCGCCAGCAGCGCCCGACAGGGACTTAGGAACTATGGCTACACCTTC. The chain links TRBV5-1 to TRBJ1-2; TRBD1 matches 7 bases. V lost 4 bases to trimming and J lost 2 bases; unmatched junction nucleotides: 11. Looked up from germline, CDR1 is SGHRS and CDR2 is YFSETQ. This CDR3 is 16 amino acids long.

The V and J genes are TRBV9 and TRBJ2-3; 9 nucleotides match TRBD2. The CDR3 consists of 16 residues. Germline CDR1 reads SGDLS; CDR2 reads YYNGEE. Trimming took 3 bases from V and 3 from J; bases not matched to a gene: 8. The CDR3: CASSEGTSRRTDTQYF. Here the CDR3 DNA reads TGTGCCAGCAGCGAAGGGACTAGCAGGAGGACAGATACGCAGTATTTT.

The gene calls are TRBV5-1 and TRBJ2-5; perhaps TRBD2 as D (6 bases). CDR3 length: 15 amino acids. CDR1 and CDR2 (germline): SGHRS, YFSETQ. Trimming shortened V by 0 bases and J by 2 bases, and 11 bases separated the two germline ends. The chain's CDR3 is CASSLGGTPQETQYF. In DNA, the CDR3 is TGCGCCAGCAGCTTGGGAGGGACTCCACAAGAGACCCAGTACTTC.

The chain carries TRBV19 and TRBJ2-5; the match to TRBD2 covers 7 bases. The CDR3 loop spans 15 amino acids. Germline V gene data show CDR1 as LNHDA and CDR2 as SQIVND (reference sequence). The J segment lost 5 bases and the V segment lost 5 bases, leaving 11 bases of the junction unmatched. CDR3 DNA: TGTGCCAGTAGTGCTACGTGGGCCGGGGGGGAGACCCAGTACTTC. Amino acid sequence: CASSATWAGGETQYF.